These 28 T cell receptor beta chains originate from one sample sequenced in a study of T cells after yellow fever vaccination. TCRdb re-called the 5' RACE reads with MiXCR, one entry per CDR3 protein. This sample has some 52,000 distinct CDR3 sequences; 6% to 8.5% occur once, and the top ten carry 20% to 25%. The sequenced sample was CD8+ T cells not binding an NS4B(214-222) dextramer, sorted from PBMCs, obtained approximately 47 days after the first yellow fever vaccination. Source of these receptors: a man between 18 and 35 years old who received the YFV17D yellow fever vaccine.

This clonotype occurred many times. The chain joins TRBV4-3 to TRBJ2-1, with D perhaps matching TRBD1 or TRBD2 (5 bases each). Germline V gene lookup returns CDR1 LGHNA and CDR2 YSLEER. The V end lost 0 bases, the J end lost 2 bases, and 11 bases lay between the germline ends. There are 16 residues in the CDR3. DNA of the CDR3: TGCGCCAGCAGCCAAGATCGAGGGGTTCCCTACAATGAGCAGTTCTTC. It encodes CASSQDRGVPYNEQFF.

CDR3 protein: CASSLYGGRMNTEAFF. The CDR3, as DNA: TGCGCCAGCAGCTTGTACGGGGGCAGAATGAACACTGAAGCTTTCTTT. The rearrangement links TRBV5-1 to TRBJ1-1; possible D gene TRBD1, 6 bases. V lost 1 base and J 0 bases, leaving 13 bases between the germline ends. Germline CDR1 reads SGHRS; CDR2 reads YFSETQ. The CDR3 covers 16 residues.

This clonotype was counted many times. The rearrangement joins TRBV20-1 to TRBJ2-7; D is possibly TRBD1 (6 bases). The V gene lost 3 bases and the J gene lost 4 bases, with 13 bases spanning the gap. The CDR3 length is 13 residues. The germline V gene has CDR1 DFQATT and CDR2 SNEGSKA (reference sequence). CDR3 in DNA: TGCAGTGCTAGGGACAGCGTCGGTTACGAGCAGTACTTC. The encoded protein is CSARDSVGYEQYF.

The table lists this clonotype with many counts. This chain links TRBV29-1 with TRBJ2-7; weak D call: TRBD1 (5 bases). The V end lost 5 bases, the J end lost 4 bases, and 15 bases lay between the germline ends. The CDR3 runs 13 residues. Looked up from germline, CDR1 is SQVTM and CDR2 is ANQGSEA. CDR3 residues: CSVPGQSEYEQYF. CDR3 bases: TGCAGCGTTCCCGGACAATCAGAGTACGAGCAGTACTTC.

In this sample, this clonotype turned up many times. This rearrangement joins TRBV5-1 to TRBJ2-1, with 10 nucleotides matching TRBD1. Germline CDR1 reads SGHRS; CDR2 reads YFSETQ. Unmatched junction bases numbered 4, after V lost 2 bases and J lost 8 bases. This CDR3 spans 14 amino acids. The CDR3 is CASSFGQGEDEQFF. DNA for the CDR3: TGCGCCAGCAGCTTCGGACAGGGGGAGGATGAGCAGTTCTTC.

About this clonotype: A single base separates this from a much larger clone, so it may be a read error. The V and J genes are TRBV7-6 and TRBJ1-1; tentatively, D is TRBD1 (5 bases). The ends were cut back, 4 bases at V and 0 bases at J, with 12 bases in the middle. CDR3 length: 15 amino acids. Germline lookup yields CDR1 SGHVS and CDR2 FNYEAQ. The CDR3, as DNA: TGTGCCAGCAGCTCCCATATAGGGGTGAACACTGAAGCTTTCTTT. It translates to CASSSHIGVNTEAFF.

This clonotype was counted only a few times. The rearrangement joins TRBV7-7 to TRBJ1-1; D remains unclear. CDR1 and CDR2 from the germline V gene are SSHAT and FNYEAQ (reference sequence). This CDR3 contains 13 residues. The germline V and J ends were trimmed by 5 bases and 0 bases, with 7 bases remaining between them. This chain's CDR3 is CASSRAMNTEAFF. CDR3 nucleotides: TGTGCCAGCAGCCGAGCCATGAACACTGAAGCTTTCTTT.

This clonotype was observed a few times. The rearrangement uses TRBV11-2 and TRBJ2-5, with 11 bases lining up with TRBD2. CDR3 length equals 16 residues. CDR1 SGHAT and CDR2 FQNNGV come from the germline V gene. With V trimmed by 5 bases and J by 0 bases, 5 bases remained unmatched. CDR3 nucleotides: TGTGCCAGCAGCACCCGACTAGCGGGATACCAAGAGACCCAGTACTTC. Protein product: CASSTRLAGYQETQYF. The entire variable domain, with the rest obtained from reference TRBV11-2 and TRBJ2-5, is as follows: EAGVAQSPRYKIIEKRQSVAFWCNPISGHATLYWYQQILGQGPKLLIQFQNNGVVDDSQLPKDRFSAERLKGVDSTLKIQPAKLEDSAVYLCASSTRLAGYQETQYFGPGTRLLVL.

In this sample, this clonotype turned up a few times. The chain uses TRBV3-1 and TRBJ1-2, with a tentative D call TRBD1 (6 bases). The CDR3 has 15 amino acids. Trimming took off 10 bases at V and 8 bases at J, with 26 bases between the two ends. Germline lookup yields CDR1 LGHDT and CDR2 YNNKEL (reference sequence). CDR3 protein: CATSRQGQSAGGYTF. The CDR3 region has the DNA TGTGCCACCTCGAGGCAGGGACAATCTGCCGGAGGCTACACCTTC.

This clonotype was seen a few times. V usage is TRBV7-6 and J usage is TRBJ2-7; 9 bases agree with TRBD1. Per the germline V gene, CDR1 is SGHVS and CDR2 is FNYEAQ. This CDR3 comprises 15 residues. Losses at the gene ends were 5 bases for V and 5 bases for J; bases not matched to a gene: 10. The CDR3 protein is CASSPRQGGFHEQYF. The CDR3 DNA reads TGTGCCAGCAGCCCGCGACAGGGGGGCTTCCACGAGCAGTACTTC.

A few counts support this clonotype. The chain is built from TRBV30 and TRBJ2-7; possible D gene TRBD2, 6 bases. Germline assignment: CDR1 GTSNPN and CDR2 SVGIG (reference sequence). CDR3 length: 16 amino acids. With 0 bases removed from V and 4 bases from J, the gap between germline ends came to 19 bases. The CDR3: CAWSVYGGPDDYEQYF. The CDR3 nucleotides are TGTGCCTGGAGTGTATATGGAGGGCCGGACGATTACGAGCAGTACTTC. Full variable domain (missing parts from reference TRBV30 and TRBJ2-7): SQTIHQWPATLVQPVGSPLSLECTVEGTSNPNLYWYRQAAGRGLQLLFYSVGIGQISSEVPQNLSASRPQDRQFILSSKKLLLSDSGFYLCAWSVYGGPDDYEQYFGPGTRLTVT.

J is TRBJ2-7 and V is TRBV18; 7 bases map to TRBD1. Germline V lookup: CDR1 KGHSH, CDR2 LQKENI. CDR3 length: 15 amino acids. V was pared by 3 bases and J by 1 base, with 6 bases of the junction left unmatched. As DNA, the CDR3 is TGTGCCAGCTCACCGACAGGGTTTAGGTCCTACGAGCAGTACTTC. Amino acids: CASSPTGFRSYEQYF.

This chain connects TRBV3-1 to TRBJ2-3, with 9 bases matching TRBD2. The germline CDR1 and CDR2 sequences are LGHDT and YNNKEL (reference sequence). V shed 4 bases and J 5 bases; nucleotides not matched to a gene: 7. The CDR3 covers 15 residues. The CDR3 DNA sequence: TGTGCCAGCAGCCTGGCGGGGGGGCCTATAGATACGCAGTATTTT. Its protein product is CASSLAGGPIDTQYF.

At least ten counts were recorded for this clonotype. This chain links TRBV6-2 or TRBV6-3 with TRBJ1-1, with D possibly matching TRBD1 (5 bases). In germline, CDR1 is MNHEY, CDR2 SVGEGT. V was cut by 0 bases and J by 6 bases, with 8 bases left in between. There are 13 residues in the CDR3. This CDR3 is CASSYSGGAEAFF. The CDR3 DNA reads as TGTGCCAGCAGTTACTCGGGGGGTGCTGAAGCTTTCTTT.

A word on this clonotype: No conserved phenylalanine or tryptophan ends this CDR3, so it is likely a read error. V gene TRBV4-2 combines with J gene TRBJ1-2; D gene unclear. V was cut by 0 bases and J by 8 bases, with 16 bases left in between. The CDR3 extends over 15 amino acids. Germline-derived CDR1 and CDR2 are LGHNA and YNFKEQ. The CDR3 sequence: CASSQDFAASYGYTY. In nucleotides, the CDR3 is TGTGCCAGCAGCCAAGATTTCGCAGCTTCCTACGGCTACACCTAC.

The chain uses TRBV7-8 and TRBJ2-7, with D uncertain. The CDR3 extends over 14 amino acids. Trimming shortened V by 5 bases and J by 3 bases, and 14 bases separated the two germline ends. Looked up from germline, CDR1 is SGHVS and CDR2 is FQNEAQ. The CDR3 DNA follows: TGTGCCAGCAGCCTCGGGCTCTCCGGCTACGAGCAGTACGTC. It translates to CASSLGLSGYEQYV.

There are many counts of this clonotype. The J gene is TRBJ2-1, the V gene TRBV27; TRBD2 matches at 8 bases. CDR3 length: 16 amino acids. J gave up 4 bases and V 5 bases, and 10 bases lay outside the gene matches. Germline loops: CDR1 MNHEY, CDR2 SMNVEV (reference sequence). The CDR3 nucleotides read TGTGCCAGCAGTCTAGGGCGCGGGGGGACTTACAATGAGCAGTTCTTC. Protein sequence: CASSLGRGGTYNEQFF.

In this sample, this clonotype turned up many times. This rearrangement joins TRBV9 to TRBJ1-6; D gene uncertain. The ends were cut back, 0 bases at V and 0 bases at J, with 13 bases in the middle. The CDR3 runs to 18 residues. Germline lookup yields CDR1 SGDLS and CDR2 YYNGEE. CDR3 protein: CASSVEGQESSYNSPLHF. The CDR3 DNA is TGTGCCAGCAGCGTAGAGGGTCAGGAAAGCTCCTATAATTCACCCCTCCACTTT.

This clonotype was observed many times. This sequence joins TRBV5-1 and TRBJ2-2; D is perhaps TRBD1 (5 bases). Looked up from germline, CDR1 is SGHRS and CDR2 is YFSETQ. V was shortened by 4 bases and J by 3 bases, with 13 bases between the two germline ends. There are 15 residues in the CDR3. The CDR3 loop is CASSLTGRDTGELFF. CDR3 sequence (DNA): TGCGCCAGCAGCCTCACCGGCAGGGACACCGGGGAGCTGTTTTTT.

This clonotype has a handful of counts. The V call is TRBV7-2, the J call TRBJ2-3; TRBD2 matches at 15 bases. Losses at the gene ends were 7 bases for V and 6 bases for J; bases not matched to a gene: 11. The CDR3 is 17 residues long. CDR1 and CDR2 from the germline V gene are SGHTA and FQGNSA. CDR3: CASTSSGTSGGLDTQYF. CDR3 DNA: TGTGCCAGCACCTCATCCGGGACTAGCGGGGGGTTGGATACGCAGTATTTT.

The chain couples TRBV15 to TRBJ1-1, with 8 bases lining up with TRBD1. The CDR3 consists of 14 residues. V gave up 5 bases and J gave up 8 bases; unmatched junction bases: 10. Germline V gene sequence: CDR1 LNHNV, CDR2 YYDKDF (reference sequence). The CDR3 is CATSPRFSGGEAFF. The CDR3, as DNA: TGTGCCACCAGCCCCCGTTTCTCAGGGGGCGAAGCTTTCTTT.

This clonotype was detected only once. Since a much larger clone is just one base distant, this may be a read error. V is TRBV5-1 and J is TRBJ2-5, with 7 bases that match TRBD1. The germline V gene encodes CDR1 SGHRS and CDR2 YFSETQ. The CDR3 runs to 15 residues. CDR3 DNA: TGCGCCAGCAGCCCATCGACAGGGCTCCAAGAGGCCCAGTACTTC. It codes for CASSPSTGLQEAQYF.

This clonotype turned up a few times. The chain employs TRBV6-5 and TRBJ2-2; 8 positions match TRBD1. V gave up 2 bases and J gave up 1 base; unmatched junction bases: 0. Germline V gene sequence: CDR1 MNHEY, CDR2 SVGAGI. The CDR3 runs to 15 residues. CDR3 sequence: CASSYGTGNTGELFF. DNA for the CDR3: TGTGCCAGCAGTTACGGGACAGGGAACACCGGGGAGCTGTTTTTT.

This clonotype was counted only a few times. The V and J genes are TRBV7-9 and TRBJ1-2, with D hard to call. This CDR3 has 15 amino acids. Germline lookup yields CDR1 SEHNR and CDR2 FQNEAQ (reference sequence). Trimming stripped 5 bases from V and 0 bases from J, with 13 bases between. In DNA, the CDR3 is TGTGCCAGCAGCACGAAACAAATTGCTAACTATGGCTACACCTTC. It encodes CASSTKQIANYGYTF.

This clonotype showed up just a few times. The chain uses TRBV4-1 and TRBJ2-2; 8 bases line up with TRBD1. In germline, CDR1 is MGHRA, CDR2 YSYEKL. The CDR3 extends over 16 amino acids. Unmatched junction bases numbered 4, after V lost 0 bases and J lost 4 bases. The CDR3 coding sequence is TGCGCCAGCAGCCAAGACCGCGGACAGGGCACCGGGGAGCTGTTTTTT. Its protein is CASSQDRGQGTGELFF.

The chain has TRBV11-1 and TRBJ2-1; D unclear. Per the germline V gene, CDR1 is SGHAT and CDR2 is FQDESV (reference sequence). Trimming removed 5 bases from V and 1 base from J, with 21 bases in between. This CDR3 is 18 amino acids long. The DNA for the CDR3 is TGTGCCAGCAGCGGCCCCCCCCGCTGGGTAAGATCCTACAATGAGCAGTTCTTC. It codes for CASSGPPRWVRSYNEQFF.

With regard to this clonotype: The junction does not match germline at one end; this may be a read error. J is TRBJ2-7 and V is TRBV2; 10 bases match TRBD2. Germline V gene data show CDR1 as SNHLY and CDR2 as FYNNEI. This CDR3 is built from 15 residues. CDR3 in DNA: TGTGCCAGCACTGAATCTAGCGGGGGAAGCTACGAGCAGTACTTC. This gives the protein CASTESSGGSYEQYF.

The chain is built from TRBV7-6 and TRBJ2-7, with 9 nucleotides matching TRBD1. Germline V gene data show CDR1 as SGHVS and CDR2 as FNYEAQ. This CDR3 region has 14 residues. J was trimmed by 3 bases and V by 4 bases; bases with no gene match: 4. The CDR3 loop is CASSSGTGYYEQYF. CDR3 in DNA: TGTGCCAGCAGCTCCGGGACAGGGTACTACGAGCAGTACTTC.